The text below deals with one T cell receptor (beta chain). Its cognate antigen is unknown. The source of the sample is a study of OX40 agonist ivuxolimab in advanced cancers. Study outcomes and limitations: Dosing at 0.1 to 3.0 mg/kg was accompanied by clonal expansion of CD4+ and CD8+ blood T cells by week 6. Near-lowest levels of clonal expansion characterized partial responders at 0.1-3.0 mg/kg.

Generated by immunoSEQ multiplex PCR, the TCRdb table keeps only in-frame clones and is missing some. The sample consists of about 20,000 clones, about 86% of them appearing once. The germline V gene encodes CDR1 SGDLS and CDR2 YYNGEE. J was trimmed by 0 bases and V by 1 base; bases with no gene match: 4. CDR3 size: 15 residues. The sequencing here drew on CD4+ or CD8+ T cells sorted from blood, taken in a trial of the OX40 agonist ivuxolimab. The TCR sequence derives from an adult with an advanced solid tumor such as melanoma, head and neck, liver or kidney cancer. The rearrangement links TRBV9 to TRBJ2-7, with 7 bases lining up with TRBD1. CDR3 protein: CASSVSGQISYEQYF. The CDR3 DNA sequence: TGTGCCAGCAGCGTATCGGGACAGATCTCCTACGAGCAGTACTTC.